These 12 T cell receptor beta chains were all obtained from the same sample, sequenced in a study of cytomegalovirus exposure and HLA in healthy donors. Repertoires were generated with immunoSEQ multiplex PCR, while TCRdb's copy carries only in-frame clones and drops some. The table shows roughly 150,000 clones, with approximately 88% occurring only once. The sequencing input was PBMCs. The origin of the receptors is a woman aged 18-35 years in good health and CMV-seropositive.

The chain is built from TRBV30 and TRBJ2-3; weak D call: TRBD2 (6 bases). The CDR3 is made up of 14 amino acids. V lost 3 bases and J 5 bases, leaving 15 bases between the germline ends. Germline V gene data show CDR1 as GTSNPN and CDR2 as SVGIG (reference sequence). CDR3 residues: CAWRDPGRGDTQYF. The CDR3 DNA is TGTGCCTGGAGGGATCCCGGGAGAGGAGATACGCAGTATTTT.

Here the CDR3 reads CASSLFPEEGGELFF. CDR3 nucleotides: TGTGCCAGCAGCTTATTCCCTGAGGAGGGAGGGGAGCTGTTTTTT. The chain combines TRBV7-2 with TRBJ2-2, with D maybe TRBD2 (6 bases). The CDR3 length is 15 residues. The V gene lost 2 bases and the J gene lost 8 bases, with 15 bases spanning the gap. Germline V CDR1 and CDR2: SGHTA, FQGNSA.

The gene calls are TRBV9 and TRBJ2-2; D might be TRBD2 (5 bases). The V gene lost 0 bases and the J gene lost 6 bases, with 15 bases spanning the gap. Germline V gene lookup returns CDR1 SGDLS and CDR2 YYNGEE. This CDR3 is built from 16 residues. The CDR3 sequence: CASSVVANGGAGELFF. CDR3 coding DNA: TGTGCCAGCAGCGTAGTAGCGAACGGAGGTGCCGGGGAGCTGTTTTTT.

The V gene is TRBV6-5, the J gene TRBJ2-2; possible D gene TRBD2, 6 bases. Germline CDR1 MNHEY, CDR2 SVGAGI. This CDR3 spans 14 amino acids. Trimming took off 4 bases at V and 4 bases at J, with 10 bases between the two ends. CDR3 nucleotide sequence: TGTGCCAGCAGTTTCTCTAGCGTCACCGGGGAGCTGTTTTTT. Amino acids: CASSFSSVTGELFF.

The sample holds one count of this clone. In DNA, the CDR3 is TGTGCCAGCAGTTACGGGGGCCGAGGGGAGACCCAGTACTTC. Encoded protein: CASSYGGRGETQYF. The chain couples TRBV6-5 to TRBJ2-5; weak D call: TRBD1 (6 bases). The germline V gene has CDR1 MNHEY and CDR2 SVGAGI. The V and J ends lost 2 bases and 5 bases respectively, with 12 bases between them. CDR3 length: 14 amino acids.

The chain is built from TRBV5-5 and TRBJ1-2; 9 bases match TRBD1. Germline-derived CDR1 and CDR2 are SGHKS and YYEKEE (reference sequence). J gave up 4 bases and V 3 bases, and 13 bases lay outside the gene matches. The CDR3 is 17 residues long. CDR3 in amino acids: CASSSVPGQGTAYGYTF. CDR3 in DNA: TGTGCCAGCAGCTCAGTCCCGGGACAGGGAACGGCCTATGGCTACACCTTC.

This chain connects TRBV6-1 to TRBJ1-1; D is undetermined. Trimming left V 7 bases short and J 1 base short, with 4 bases between. The CDR3 loop spans 11 amino acids. Per germline, CDR1 MNHNS and CDR2 SASEGT. The CDR3 loop reads CASIKNTEAFF. CDR3 coding DNA: TGTGCCAGCATCAAGAACACTGAAGCTTTCTTT.

As to this clone: Other DNA sequences in the same sample also yield this CDR3. Here the CDR3 DNA reads TGTGCCAGCTCACCAGGGACACCAAACACCGGGGAGCTGTTTTTT. The encoded protein is CASSPGTPNTGELFF. The gene calls are TRBV18 and TRBJ2-2, with a tentative D call TRBD1 (6 bases). Germline CDR1 KGHSH, CDR2 LQKENI. V was cut by 2 bases and J by 2 bases, with 9 bases left in between. The CDR3 consists of 15 residues.

The chain uses TRBV19 and TRBJ2-3; 10 nucleotides agree with TRBD2. Germline CDR1 and CDR2: LNHDA and SQIVND (reference sequence). This CDR3 has 16 residues. V was clipped by 5 bases and J by 5 bases; unmatched bases: 10. CDR3 region: CASSSESGRAGDTQYF. Here the CDR3 DNA reads TGTGCCAGTAGTTCTGAAAGCGGGAGGGCCGGAGATACGCAGTATTTT.

The chain uses TRBV9 and TRBJ2-1, with 10 bases that match TRBD2. CDR1 and CDR2 (germline): SGDLS, YYNGEE. V dropped 3 bases and J dropped 0; count of bases not matched to a gene: 6. CDR3 length equals 17 residues. CDR3 DNA sequence: TGTGCCAGCAGCGACGGGACTAGCGATAGCTCCTACAATGAGCAGTTCTTC. Translated: CASSDGTSDSSYNEQFF.

The gene calls are TRBV9 and TRBJ2-1; 10 bases are shared with TRBD2. CDR1 and CDR2 (germline): SGDLS, YYNGEE. The length of the CDR3 is 20 residues. After removal of 4 bases from V and 7 bases from J, the junction contained 23 bases not matched to a gene. Written as DNA, the CDR3 is TGTGCCAGCAGCCCTTGGCGTTCACAGGGGGAGGCTAGCGGGAGTAATGAGCAGTTCTTC. Its translation is CASSPWRSQGEASGSNEQFF. The variable domain in full, completed from reference TRBV9 and TRBJ2-1, reads DSGVTQTPKHLITATGQRVTLRCSPRSGDLSVYWYQQSLDQGLQFLIQYYNGEERAKGNILERFSAQQFPDLHSELNLSSLELGDSALYFCASSPWRSQGEASGSNEQFFGPGTRLTVL.

This chain uses TRBV7-2 with TRBJ1-1; TRBD1 aligns across 7 bases. The CDR3 is made up of 14 amino acids. The V segment lost 4 bases and the J segment 7 bases; nucleotides outside the gene matches: 9. Germline V gives CDR1 SGHTA, CDR2 FQGNSA. DNA for the CDR3: TGTGCCAGCAGCTCCACAGGGGCCCGGGGTGAAGCTTTCTTT. It codes for CASSSTGARGEAFF.